This is a list of T cell receptor beta chains from one sample in a study of blood T cell repertoires in COVID-19. TCRdb's table, derived via immunoSEQ multiplex PCR, lists solely in-frame clones and lacks some. The sample has some 320,000 clones, 85% to 90% seen once; the top ten hold 2.5% to 3.5%. The sample consisted of PBMCs or T cells enriched from blood (not recorded which). These receptors all come from a woman in her forties or fifties who had been exposed to COVID-19. Each CDR3 is given with its conserved first and last residue. Fields, in order: D gene, J gene, clone size, V gene, CDR3 protein, CDR3 DNA. D genes are given only for firm matches. The size of a clone is reported for some rows only, either as once, few or many, or as a class for expanded clones.

TRBD1 TRBJ1-1 . TRBV6-5 CASSPGTGISVEAFF TGTGCCAGCAGCCCCGGGACAGGAATAAGTGTTGAAGCTTTCTTT
. TRBJ2-5 . TRBV5-6 CASSYERNRANLYQETQYF TGTGCCAGCAGCTACGAGAGAAACAGGGCCAATCTGTACCAAGAGACCCAGTACTTC
. TRBJ2-2 . TRBV11-3 CASSLDQTGELFF TGTGCCAGCAGCTTAGACCAGACCGGGGAGCTGTTTTTT
. TRBJ2-1 . TRBV25-1 CASSEYGRTLGDEQFF TGTGCCAGCAGTGAATATGGTCGCACACTCGGGGATGAGCAGTTCTTC
TRBD1 TRBJ1-6 . TRBV19 CASSTGQYNSPLHF TGTGCCAGTAGTACGGGACAGTATAATTCACCCCTCCACTTT
. TRBJ2-7 . TRBV27 CASSWGEKGYEQYF TGTGCCAGCAGTTGGGGGGAGAAAGGCTACGAGCAGTACTTC
TRBD1 TRBJ2-6 once TRBV19 CASSIPTGQGFSGANVLTF TGTGCCAGTAGTATTCCGACCGGACAGGGGTTCTCTGGGGCCAACGTCCTGACTTTC
. TRBJ1-2 . TRBV5-6 CASSLPGYGYTF TGTGCCAGCAGTCTACCCGGCTATGGCTACACCTTC
. TRBJ1-5 . TRBV11-2 CASSNNGGGLNQPQHF TGTGCCAGCAGCAATAACGGGGGAGGGCTGAATCAGCCCCAGCATTTT
. TRBJ2-6 . TRBV7-6 CASGDLGLGTGANVLTF TGTGCCAGCGGAGACCTAGGTTTGGGTACTGGGGCCAACGTCCTGACTTTC
. TRBJ1-5 . TRBV28 CASNNGNQPQHF TGTGCCAGCAATAATGGCAATCAGCCCCAGCATTTT
. TRBJ1-1 few TRBV30 CAWTIDSLNTEAFF TGTGCCTGGACCATCGACAGTCTGAACACTGAAGCTTTCTTT
. TRBJ2-1 few TRBV29-1 CSVVPVSYNEQFF TGCAGCGTTGTACCAGTCTCCTACAATGAGCAGTTCTTC
. TRBJ2-2 . TRBV19 CASSPLGAPETSGTNPSRTGELFF TGTGCCAGTAGTCCCCTAGGGGCCCCCGAGACTAGTGGGACCAACCCCTCGCGGACCGGGGAGCTGTTTTTT
TRBD1 TRBJ1-4 few TRBV7-9 CASSKGTEDNEKLFF TGTGCCAGCAGCAAGGGGACAGAAGACAATGAAAAACTGTTTTTT
TRBD2 TRBJ2-1 . TRBV3-1/TRBV3-2 CASSQGTSDYNEQFF TGTGCCAGCAGCCAAGGGACTAGCGACTACAATGAGCAGTTCTTC
TRBD1 TRBJ2-5 . TRBV18 CASSPSPTGGQETQYF TGTGCCAGCTCACCCTCCCCCACAGGGGGGCAAGAGACCCAGTACTTC
. TRBJ1-5 . TRBV10-1 CASSGGDDRKRSNQPQHF TGCGCCAGCAGCGGGGGAGACGATCGAAAGCGGAGCAATCAGCCCCAGCATTTT
TRBD2 TRBJ2-1 . TRBV19 CASSTGLAGRDEQFF TGTGCCAGTAGTACCGGACTAGCGGGGAGGGATGAGCAGTTCTTC
TRBD1 TRBJ1-4 . TRBV11-1 CASSAIPRTGGEKLFF TGTGCCAGCAGCGCCATCCCCAGGACAGGGGGCGAAAAACTGTTTTTT
. TRBJ2-7 . TRBV10-3 CAISELGQASYEQYF TGTGCCATCAGTGAACTTGGACAAGCCTCCTACGAGCAGTACTTC
TRBD1 TRBJ1-3 . TRBV19 CASNAGGIPGNTIYF TGTGCCAGTAACGCAGGGGGTATTCCTGGAAACACCATATATTTT
TRBD1 TRBJ1-2 . TRBV5-4 CASSTGTANYGYTF TGTGCCAGCAGCACAGGGACAGCTAACTATGGCTACACCTTC
. TRBJ2-7 . TRBV10-3 CAISESAGQLYEQYF TGTGCCATCAGTGAGTCTGCAGGTCAACTTTACGAGCAGTACTTC
. TRBJ2-3 . TRBV6-1 CASSERWGGTDTQYF TGTGCCAGCAGTGAACGCTGGGGGGGCACAGATACGCAGTATTTT
. TRBJ2-1 few TRBV7-9 CASSLTGYNEQFF TGTGCCAGCAGCCTGACAGGCTACAATGAGCAGTTCTTC
TRBD1 TRBJ1-4 . TRBV6-5 CASSQPGQGGEKLFF TGTGCCAGCAGTCAGCCGGGACAGGGGGGTGAAAAACTGTTTTTT
. TRBJ1-6 . TRBV30 CAWSVLRNSPLHF TGTGCCTGGAGTGTACTACGGAATTCACCCCTCCACTTT
. TRBJ1-2 . TRBV7-9 CASSPTGLDGYTF TGTGCCAGCAGCCCTACAGGGCTGGATGGCTACACCTTC
TRBD2 TRBJ2-5 . TRBV7-2 CASSLGLAGGEETQYF TGTGCCAGCAGCTTAGGATTAGCGGGGGGGGAAGAGACCCAGTACTTC
TRBD1 TRBJ1-4 . TRBV6-1 CASSETGGGEKLFF TGTGCCAGCAGTGAAACAGGGGGCGGTGAAAAACTGTTTTTT
. TRBJ2-3 . TRBV5-1 CASSLATPRETDTQYF TGCGCCAGCAGCTTGGCCACCCCGAGAGAAACAGATACGCAGTATTTT
TRBD1 TRBJ1-2 . TRBV18 CASSQIALDRGPGGYTF TGTGCCAGCTCACAGATAGCTCTTGACAGGGGACCTGGTGGCTACACCTTC
. TRBJ2-1 once TRBV25-1 CASSDPERASEQFF TGTGCCAGCAGTGACCCCGAGCGGGCCAGTGAGCAGTTCTTC
. TRBJ2-7 . TRBV14 CASSATAYEQYF TGTGCCAGCAGCGCAACGGCCTACGAGCAGTACTTC
. TRBJ1-4 . TRBV5-4 CASSPASGLGEKLFF TGTGCCAGCAGCCCAGCGTCGGGGTTGGGTGAAAAACTGTTTTTT
. TRBJ2-7 . TRBV18 CASSPLISPSSYEQYF TGTGCCAGCTCACCACTCATCAGTCCCTCCTCCTACGAGCAGTACTTC
. TRBJ2-1 . TRBV18 CASSPFVGSSSYNEQFF TGTGCCAGCTCACCATTCGTCGGGTCGAGCTCCTACAATGAGCAGTTCTTC
TRBD1 TRBJ1-2 . TRBV30 CAWSGRGTGANYGYTF TGTGCCTGGAGTGGGCGGGGGACAGGGGCTAACTATGGCTACACCTTC
. TRBJ2-7 . TRBV6-5 CASSYSIPLSAYEQYF TGTGCCAGCAGTTACTCGATACCTCTATCTGCCTACGAGCAGTACTTC
. TRBJ2-1 . TRBV4-1 CASSRLTNYNEQFF TGCGCCAGCAGCCGCCTGACAAATTACAATGAGCAGTTCTTC
TRBD2 TRBJ2-5 few TRBV6-2/TRBV6-3 CASSFLWRGQETQYF TGTGCCAGCAGTTTCTTGTGGCGGGGGCAAGAGACCCAGTACTTC
TRBD1 TRBJ2-1 . TRBV6-5 CASTQGDQRGHEQFF TGTGCCAGCACCCAGGGGGATCAGAGGGGGCATGAGCAGTTCTTC
. TRBJ1-1 . TRBV5-1 CASSLAGRPGTEAFF TGCGCCAGCAGCTTGGCGGGCAGGCCGGGGACTGAAGCTTTCTTT
. TRBJ2-5 . TRBV11-2 CASRNKETQYF TGTGCCAGCAGGAACAAAGAGACCCAGTACTTC
. TRBJ1-2 once TRBV6-1 CASSEMLSTNGYTF TGTGCCAGCAGTGAAATGTTAAGCACTAATGGCTACACCTTC
. TRBJ1-2 . TRBV2 CASSEGSPSVYGYTF TGTGCCAGCAGTGAGGGGTCTCCTAGCGTATATGGCTACACCTTC
TRBD2 TRBJ2-7 few TRBV7-2 CASSLDLAGEVLYEQYF TGTGCCAGCAGCTTAGATTTGGCGGGGGAGGTGCTCTACGAGCAGTACTTC
. TRBJ1-2 . TRBV27 CASSSGARYGYTF TGTGCCAGCAGCAGCGGGGCGCGCTATGGCTACACCTTC
. TRBJ2-2 . TRBV6-5 CASSPFGSLTGELFF TGTGCCAGCTCGCCTTTCGGGTCCCTGACCGGGGAGCTGTTTTTT
. TRBJ2-5 . TRBV5-1 CASRLSWSKETQYF TGCGCCAGCAGACTCTCCTGGTCGAAAGAGACCCAGTACTTC
TRBD1 TRBJ1-4 . TRBV28 CATQGEDEKLFF TGTGCCACACAGGGGGAGGATGAAAAACTGTTTTTT
. TRBJ2-1 once TRBV30 CAWSGGSSYNEQFF TGTGCCTGGAGTGGGGGCAGCTCCTACAATGAGCAGTTCTTC
. TRBJ1-1 few TRBV5-1 CASGLGGDIAEAFF TGCGCCAGCGGTCTCGGGGGGGATATCGCTGAAGCTTTCTTT
. TRBJ2-2 . TRBV5-1 CASSLAVNPNTGELFF TGCGCCAGCAGCTTGGCCGTAAATCCGAACACCGGGGAGCTGTTTTTT
. TRBJ1-6 . TRBV15 CATSRVEESPYNSPLHF TGTGCCACCAGCAGAGTCGAAGAAAGCCCCTATAATTCACCCCTCCACTTT
TRBD1 TRBJ1-1 once TRBV3-1/TRBV3-2 CASSPGQLGNTEAFF TGTGCCAGCAGCCCGGGACAGTTGGGGAACACTGAAGCTTTCTTT
TRBD1 TRBJ1-1 few TRBV7-9 CASSWGTGVNEAFF TGTGCCAGCAGCTGGGGGACAGGGGTAAATGAAGCTTTCTTT
. TRBJ1-6 . TRBV5-1 CASSLDRRHNSPLHF TGCGCCAGCAGCTTGGACAGGCGACATAATTCACCCCTCCACTTT